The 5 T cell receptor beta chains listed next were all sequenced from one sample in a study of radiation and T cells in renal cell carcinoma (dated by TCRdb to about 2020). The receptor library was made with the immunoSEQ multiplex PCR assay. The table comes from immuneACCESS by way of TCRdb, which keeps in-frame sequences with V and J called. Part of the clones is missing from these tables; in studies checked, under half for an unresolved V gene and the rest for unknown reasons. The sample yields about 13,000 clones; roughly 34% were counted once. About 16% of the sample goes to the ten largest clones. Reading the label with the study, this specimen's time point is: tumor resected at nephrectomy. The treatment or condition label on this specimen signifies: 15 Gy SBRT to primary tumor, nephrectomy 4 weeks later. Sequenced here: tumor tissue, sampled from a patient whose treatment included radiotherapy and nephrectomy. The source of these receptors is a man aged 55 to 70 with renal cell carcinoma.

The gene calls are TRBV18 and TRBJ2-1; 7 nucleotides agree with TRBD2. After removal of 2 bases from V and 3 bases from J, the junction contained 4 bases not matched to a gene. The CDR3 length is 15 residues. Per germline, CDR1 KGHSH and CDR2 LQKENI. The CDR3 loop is CASSPVQRDYNEQFF. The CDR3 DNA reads TGTGCCAGCTCACCAGTCCAGCGGGACTACAATGAGCAGTTCTTC.

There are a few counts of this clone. In nucleotides, the CDR3 is TGCGCCAGCAGCTTTCGGGACTCCCTGGGCAATGAGCAGTTCTTC. It codes for CASSFRDSLGNEQFF. The chain carries TRBV5-1 and TRBJ2-1; D is possibly TRBD2 (6 bases). The CDR3 is 15 amino acids. Germline assignment: CDR1 SGHRS and CDR2 YFSETQ. V shed 2 bases and J shed 6 bases, with 15 bases lying between them.

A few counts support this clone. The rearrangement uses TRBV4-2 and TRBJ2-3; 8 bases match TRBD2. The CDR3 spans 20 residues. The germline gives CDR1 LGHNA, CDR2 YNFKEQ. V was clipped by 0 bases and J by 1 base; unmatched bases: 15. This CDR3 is CASSQEPQKGSGGGTDTQYF. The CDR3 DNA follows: TGTGCCAGCAGCCAAGAGCCTCAGAAGGGGAGCGGGGGAGGCACAGATACGCAGTATTTT.

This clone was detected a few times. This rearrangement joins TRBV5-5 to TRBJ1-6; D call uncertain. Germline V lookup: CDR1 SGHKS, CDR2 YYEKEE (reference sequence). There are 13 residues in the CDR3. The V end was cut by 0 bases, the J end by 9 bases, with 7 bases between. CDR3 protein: CASSLEYGSPLHF. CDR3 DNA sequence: TGTGCCAGCAGCTTGGAGTATGGTTCACCCCTCCACTTT.

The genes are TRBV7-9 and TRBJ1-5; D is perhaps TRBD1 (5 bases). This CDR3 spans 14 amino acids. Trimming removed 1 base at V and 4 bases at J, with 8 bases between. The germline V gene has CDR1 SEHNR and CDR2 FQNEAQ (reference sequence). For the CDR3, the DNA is TGTGCCAGCAGCTTAGGGGGACTGAATCAGCCCCAGCATTTT. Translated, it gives CASSLGGLNQPQHF.